The present T cell receptor (beta chain) was sequenced within a study of PD-1 blockade in classical Hodgkin lymphoma. About the study: Once every 2 weeks, patients received intravenous nivolumab at 3 mg/kg. General study results and limits: Repertoires differed for reasons still undefined, possibly disease activity or prior therapy. Complete responders entered with baseline diversity on par with newly diagnosed patients, the results showed.

Germline V gene lookup returns CDR1 GTSNPN and CDR2 SVGIG (reference sequence). J was trimmed by 4 bases and V by 3 bases; bases with no gene match: 6. The CDR3 extends over 13 amino acids. After autologous stem cell transplantation all patients relapsed, and prior brentuximab vedotin exposure differed between cohorts. Repertoires were generated with immunoSEQ multiplex PCR, while TCRdb's copy carries only in-frame clones and drops some. Of about 97,000 clones detected, 65% to 85% appear once; the ten largest clones hold 12%. Remarks on this clone: Its antigen is not identified.

The chain recombines TRBV30 with TRBJ2-7; 7 bases are shared with TRBD2. The clonotype comes from a human donor with classical Hodgkin lymphoma. This specimen consisted of peripheral blood mononuclear cells (PBMCs), obtained at baseline. CDR3 sequence: CAWSSGGAYEQYF. The CDR3 DNA sequence: TGTGCCTGGAGCTCGGGAGGAGCGTACGAGCAGTACTTC.